This T cell receptor beta chain was profiled in a study of blood T cell repertoires in COVID-19. TCRdb's table, derived via immunoSEQ multiplex PCR, lists solely in-frame clones and lacks some. The profile shows about 230,000 clones, around four fifths of them singletons. CDR1 and CDR2 (germline): MDHEN, SYDVKM. This CDR3 region has 13 residues. V lost 7 bases and J lost 5, with 13 bases in between. What was sequenced was peripheral blood. The receptor was isolated from a woman between 65 and 79 years old with active or convalescent COVID-19. This chain uses TRBV28 with TRBJ2-3, with D tentatively TRBD2 (6 bases). The CDR3 nucleotides are TGTGCCAGCAACGGCGGGGCGGGAGATACGCAGTATTTT. It translates to CASNGGAGDTQYF.